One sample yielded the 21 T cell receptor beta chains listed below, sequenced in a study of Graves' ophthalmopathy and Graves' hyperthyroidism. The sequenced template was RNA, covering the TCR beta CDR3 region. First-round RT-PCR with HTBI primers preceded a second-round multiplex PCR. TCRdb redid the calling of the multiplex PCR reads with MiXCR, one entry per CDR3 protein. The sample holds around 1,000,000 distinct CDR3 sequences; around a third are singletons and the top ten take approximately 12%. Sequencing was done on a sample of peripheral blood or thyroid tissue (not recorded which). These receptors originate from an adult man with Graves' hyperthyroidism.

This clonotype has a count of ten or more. The chain's CDR3 is CASSDGYNSPLHF. In nucleotides, the CDR3 is TGTGCCAGCAGTGACGGGTATAATTCACCCCTCCACTTT. The chain recombines TRBV6-4 with TRBJ1-6; no reliable D call. This CDR3 has 13 amino acids. The V gene lost 2 bases and the J gene lost 4 bases, with 3 bases spanning the gap. The germline gives CDR1 MRHNA, CDR2 SNTAGT.

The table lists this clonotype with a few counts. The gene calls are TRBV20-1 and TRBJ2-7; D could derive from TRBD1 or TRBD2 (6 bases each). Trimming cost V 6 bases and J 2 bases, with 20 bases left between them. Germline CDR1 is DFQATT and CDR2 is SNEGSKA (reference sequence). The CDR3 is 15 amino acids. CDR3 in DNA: TGCAGTGCGAGGGACTTCGAGACAGGCACCTACGAGCAGTACTTC. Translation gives CSARDFETGTYEQYF.

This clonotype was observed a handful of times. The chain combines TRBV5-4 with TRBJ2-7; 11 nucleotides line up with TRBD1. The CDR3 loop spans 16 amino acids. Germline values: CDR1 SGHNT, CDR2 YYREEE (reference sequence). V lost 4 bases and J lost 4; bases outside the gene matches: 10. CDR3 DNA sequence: TGTGCCAGCAGCCGGGGTGGGACAGGGGGGAGGTACGAGCAGTACTTC. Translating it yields CASSRGGTGGRYEQYF. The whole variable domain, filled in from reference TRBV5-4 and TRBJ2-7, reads ETGVTQSPTHLIKTRGQQVTLRCSSQSGHNTVSWYQQALGQGPQFIFQYYREEENGRGNFPPRFSGLQFPNYSSELNVNALELDDSALYLCASSRGGTGGRYEQYFGPGTRLTVT.

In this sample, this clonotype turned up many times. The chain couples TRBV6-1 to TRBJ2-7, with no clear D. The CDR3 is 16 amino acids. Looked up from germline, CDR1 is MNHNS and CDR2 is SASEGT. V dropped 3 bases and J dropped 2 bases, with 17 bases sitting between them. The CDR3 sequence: CASSDRKRVPTYEQYF. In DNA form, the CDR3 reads TGTGCCAGCAGTGATCGGAAGCGAGTGCCGACCTACGAGCAGTACTTC.

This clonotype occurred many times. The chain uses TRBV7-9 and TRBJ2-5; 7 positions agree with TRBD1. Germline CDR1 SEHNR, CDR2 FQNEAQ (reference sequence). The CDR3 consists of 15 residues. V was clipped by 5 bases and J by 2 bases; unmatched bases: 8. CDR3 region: CASSPNLGQQETQYF. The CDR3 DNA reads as TGTGCCAGCAGCCCGAACTTGGGACAGCAAGAGACCCAGTACTTC. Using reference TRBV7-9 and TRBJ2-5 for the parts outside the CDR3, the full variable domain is DTGVSQNPRHKITKRGQNVTFRCDPISEHNRLYWYRQTLGQGPEFLTYFQNEAQLEKSRLLSDRFSAERPKGSFSTLEIQRTEQGDSAMYLCASSPNLGQQETQYFGPGTRLLVL.

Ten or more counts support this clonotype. CDR3 bases: TGTGCCATCGGGGCGGGAGAGGCCGAGCAGTACTTC. This gives the protein CAIGAGEAEQYF. This sequence joins TRBV10-3 and TRBJ2-7, with 7 bases aligning to TRBD2. Germline trimming cut 8 bases from V and 6 bases from J; bases unmatched to any gene: 7. Germline V gene lookup returns CDR1 ENHRY and CDR2 SYGVKD. This CDR3 region has 12 residues.

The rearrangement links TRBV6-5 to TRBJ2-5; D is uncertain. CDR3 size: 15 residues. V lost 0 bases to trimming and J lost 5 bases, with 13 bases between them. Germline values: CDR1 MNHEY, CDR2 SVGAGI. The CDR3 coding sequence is TGTGCCAGCAGTTACTCTCGATCCCCTATGGAGACCCAGTACTTC. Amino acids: CASSYSRSPMETQYF.

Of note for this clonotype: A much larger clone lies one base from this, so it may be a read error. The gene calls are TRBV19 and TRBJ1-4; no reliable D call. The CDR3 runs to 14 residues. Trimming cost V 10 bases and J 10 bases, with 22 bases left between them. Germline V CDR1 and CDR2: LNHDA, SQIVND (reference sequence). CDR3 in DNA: TGTGCCACTTTTGAGGACCCTGGTGGCGGAAAACTGTTTTTT. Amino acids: CATFEDPGGGKLFF.

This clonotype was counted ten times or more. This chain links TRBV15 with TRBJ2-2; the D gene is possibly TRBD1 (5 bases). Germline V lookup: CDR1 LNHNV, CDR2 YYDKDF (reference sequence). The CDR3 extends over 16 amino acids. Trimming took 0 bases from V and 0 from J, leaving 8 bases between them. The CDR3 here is CATSRDRATNTGELFF. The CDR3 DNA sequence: TGTGCCACCAGCAGAGACAGGGCTACGAACACCGGGGAGCTGTTTTTT.

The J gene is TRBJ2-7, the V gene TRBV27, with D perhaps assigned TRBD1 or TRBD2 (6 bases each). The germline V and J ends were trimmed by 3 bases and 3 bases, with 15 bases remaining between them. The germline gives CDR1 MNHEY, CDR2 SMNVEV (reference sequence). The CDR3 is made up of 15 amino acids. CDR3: CASSFLEGGNYEQYF. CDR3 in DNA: TGTGCCAGCAGTTTCCTTGAAGGGGGGAACTACGAGCAGTACTTC.

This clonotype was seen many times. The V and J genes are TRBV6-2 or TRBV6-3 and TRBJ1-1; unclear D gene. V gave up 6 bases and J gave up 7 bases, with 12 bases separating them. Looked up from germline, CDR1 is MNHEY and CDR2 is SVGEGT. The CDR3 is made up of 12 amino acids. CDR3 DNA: TGTGCCAGCAGCAAGGGAGTTAGTGAAGCTTTCTTT. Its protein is CASSKGVSEAFF.

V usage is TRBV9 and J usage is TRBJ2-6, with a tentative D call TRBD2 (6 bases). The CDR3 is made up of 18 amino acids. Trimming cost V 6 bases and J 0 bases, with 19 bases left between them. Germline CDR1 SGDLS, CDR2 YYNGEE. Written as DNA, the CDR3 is TGTGCCAGCACCTTGACGGGGGTGGGGAGCTCTGGGGCCAACGTCCTGACTTTC. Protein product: CASTLTGVGSSGANVLTF.

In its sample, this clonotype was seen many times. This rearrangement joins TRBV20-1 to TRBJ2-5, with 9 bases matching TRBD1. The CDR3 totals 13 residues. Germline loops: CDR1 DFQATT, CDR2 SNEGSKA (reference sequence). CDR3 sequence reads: CSPGTGFIETQYF. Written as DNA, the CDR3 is TGCAGCCCCGGGACAGGGTTTATCGAGACCCAGTACTTC.

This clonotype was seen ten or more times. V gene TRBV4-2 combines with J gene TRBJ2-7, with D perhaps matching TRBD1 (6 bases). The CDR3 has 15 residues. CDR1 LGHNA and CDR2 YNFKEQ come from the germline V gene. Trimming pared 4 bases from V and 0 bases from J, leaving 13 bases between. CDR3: CASSPLRDNSYEQYF. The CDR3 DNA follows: TGTGCCAGCAGCCCTCTCCGGGACAACTCCTACGAGCAGTACTTC.

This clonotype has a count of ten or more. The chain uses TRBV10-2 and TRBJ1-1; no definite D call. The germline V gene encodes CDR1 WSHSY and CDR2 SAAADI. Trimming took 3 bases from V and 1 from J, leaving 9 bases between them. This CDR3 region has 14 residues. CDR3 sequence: CASSEGRGNTEAFF. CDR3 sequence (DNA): TGCGCCAGCAGTGAAGGACGGGGGAACACTGAAGCTTTCTTT.

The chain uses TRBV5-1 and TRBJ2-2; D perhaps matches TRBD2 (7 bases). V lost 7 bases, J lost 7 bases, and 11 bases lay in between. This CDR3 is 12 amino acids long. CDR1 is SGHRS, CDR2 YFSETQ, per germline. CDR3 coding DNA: TGCGCCAGCCGGGGGGCGGACGGGGAGCTGTTTTTT. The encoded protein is CASRGADGELFF.

The CDR3: CASVEADRGRSETQYF. The CDR3 bases are TGTGCCAGCGTTGAGGCGGACAGGGGGCGCTCAGAGACCCAGTACTTC. The genes are TRBV25-1 and TRBJ2-5; 11 bases align to TRBD1. CDR3 length: 16 amino acids. CDR1 MGHDK and CDR2 SYGVNS come from the germline V gene. V was clipped by 8 bases and J by 4 bases; unmatched bases: 12. The variable domain in full, with the rest retrieved from reference TRBV25-1 and TRBJ2-5, is EADIYQTPRYLVIGTGKKITLECSQTMGHDKMYWYQQDPGMELHLIHYSYGVNSTEKGDLSSESTVSRIRTEHFPLTLESARPSHTSQYLCASVEADRGRSETQYFGPGTRLLVL.

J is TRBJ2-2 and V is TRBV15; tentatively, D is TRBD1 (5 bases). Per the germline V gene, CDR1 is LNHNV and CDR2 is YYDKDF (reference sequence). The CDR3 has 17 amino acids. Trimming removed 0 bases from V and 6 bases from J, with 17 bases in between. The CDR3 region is CATSRDPRGMGPGELFF. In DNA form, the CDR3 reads TGTGCCACCAGCAGAGATCCGCGAGGAATGGGGCCCGGGGAGCTGTTTTTT.

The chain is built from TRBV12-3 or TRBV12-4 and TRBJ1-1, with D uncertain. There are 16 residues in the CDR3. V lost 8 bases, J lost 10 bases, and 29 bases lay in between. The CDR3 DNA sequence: TGTGCCAGCGCTTTGGCTAGTTTAAGGTCAGCACTTGGAGCTTTCTTT. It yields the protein CASALASLRSALGAFF.

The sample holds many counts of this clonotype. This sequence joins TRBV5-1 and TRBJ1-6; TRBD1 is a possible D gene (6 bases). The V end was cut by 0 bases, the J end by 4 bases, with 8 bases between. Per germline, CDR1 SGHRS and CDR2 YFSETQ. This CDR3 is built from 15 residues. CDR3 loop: CASSLGQDYNSPLHF. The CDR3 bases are TGCGCCAGCAGCTTGGGACAGGATTATAATTCACCCCTCCACTTT.

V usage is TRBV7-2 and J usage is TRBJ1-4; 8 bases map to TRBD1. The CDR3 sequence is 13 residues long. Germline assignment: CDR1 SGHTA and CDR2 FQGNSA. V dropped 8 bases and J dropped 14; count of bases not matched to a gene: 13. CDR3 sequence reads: CASHARGQDILFF. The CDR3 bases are TGTGCCAGCCACGCTCGGGGACAGGACATTCTGTTTTTT.